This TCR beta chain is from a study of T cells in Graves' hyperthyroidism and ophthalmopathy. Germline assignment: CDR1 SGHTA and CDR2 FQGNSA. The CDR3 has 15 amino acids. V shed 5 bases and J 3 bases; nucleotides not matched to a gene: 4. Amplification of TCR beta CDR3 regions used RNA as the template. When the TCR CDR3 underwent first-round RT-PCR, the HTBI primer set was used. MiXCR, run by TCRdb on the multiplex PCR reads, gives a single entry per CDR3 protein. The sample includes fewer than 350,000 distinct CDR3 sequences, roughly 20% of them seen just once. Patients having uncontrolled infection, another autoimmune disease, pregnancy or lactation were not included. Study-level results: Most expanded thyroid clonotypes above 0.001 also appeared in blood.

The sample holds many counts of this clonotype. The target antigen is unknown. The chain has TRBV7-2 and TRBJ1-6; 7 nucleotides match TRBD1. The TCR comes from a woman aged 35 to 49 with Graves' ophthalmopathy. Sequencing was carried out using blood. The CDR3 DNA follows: TGTGCCAGCAGCAGGAGGACAGGCTATAATTCACCCCTCCACTTT. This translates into CASSRRTGYNSPLHF. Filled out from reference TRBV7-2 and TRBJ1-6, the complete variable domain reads GAGVSQSPSNKVTEKGKDVELRCDPISGHTALYWYRQSLGQGLEFLIYFQGNSAPDKSGLPSDRFSAERTGGSVSTLTIQRTQQEDSAVYLCASSRRTGYNSPLHFGNGTRLTVT.